This T cell receptor (beta chain) is drawn from a study of cytomegalovirus exposure and HLA in healthy donors. PCR amplification relied on 60 Vbeta primers (plus 13 Jbeta primers). Produced via immunoSEQ multiplex PCR; TCRdb's table is partial and in-frame only. The repertoire has around 100,000 clones, about four fifths of them found once; the top ten carry 3%. Notes on the study in general: In vitro data verified a few CMV-associated chains as specific for CMV antigens.

The V and J ends lost 0 bases and 8 bases respectively, with 16 bases between them. The CDR3 sequence is 15 residues long. CDR1 and CDR2 from the germline V gene are ENHRY and SYGVKD. Concerning this clone itself: As yet, its antigen is unknown.

This clonotype originated in a young woman in good health and CMV-seropositive. Sequences were obtained from PBMCs. This chain connects TRBV10-3 to TRBJ1-2; weak D call: TRBD1 (5 bases). CDR3 nucleotide sequence: TGTGCCATCAGTGAGTCGACACGGTGGGGCTGGGGCTACACCTTC. Its protein product is CAISESTRWGWGYTF.